Shown below are 21 T cell receptor beta chains from a single sample sequenced in a study of T-cell reconstitution after alpha-beta-depleted transplantation in children. Preparation of the TCRbeta library used unique molecular identifiers. TCRdb reprocessed the PCR reads via MiXCR and lists one record per CDR3 protein. The repertoire includes 98,000 or so distinct CDR3 sequences, more than 20% of them detected once, and about a fifth sits in the top ten. The specimen comprised PBMCs, sampled before TCRalphabeta/CD19-depleted stem cell transplant. These receptors were taken from a boy aged 2-9 years with acute lymphoblastic leukemia, due to receive a stem cell transplant.

This clonotype occurred many times. V gene TRBV12-3 or TRBV12-4 combines with J gene TRBJ2-5; 8 nucleotides agree with TRBD1. The CDR3 is made up of 13 amino acids. V trimming: 5 bases; J trimming: 4 bases; junction bases outside the gene matches: 3. The CDR3: CASSRQGSETQYF. The CDR3 DNA is TGTGCCAGCAGTAGACAGGGGTCAGAGACCCAGTACTTC.

V is TRBV20-1 and J is TRBJ1-1; 9 nucleotides agree with TRBD1. CDR3 length: 13 residues. The V gene's germline CDR1 is DFQATT and CDR2 SNEGSKA (reference sequence). Losses at the gene ends were 5 bases for V and 5 bases for J; bases not matched to a gene: 6. This CDR3 reads CSAPTGGRTEAFF. The CDR3 bases are TGCAGTGCTCCGACAGGGGGAAGAACTGAAGCTTTCTTT.

V gene TRBV7-9 combines with J gene TRBJ2-5; D might be TRBD1 (5 bases). CDR1 and CDR2 (germline): SEHNR, FQNEAQ (reference sequence). Trimming took off 0 bases at V and 2 bases at J, with 10 bases between the two ends. The CDR3 runs to 15 residues. The CDR3 protein is CASSLAPDTQETQYF. The CDR3 nucleotides are TGTGCCAGCAGCTTAGCCCCGGACACTCAAGAGACCCAGTACTTC.

This clonotype came up a few times. V usage is TRBV3-1 and J usage is TRBJ1-1; D is uncertain. This CDR3 is built from 13 residues. Germline values: CDR1 LGHDT, CDR2 YNNKEL (reference sequence). Trimming took 1 base from V and 1 from J, leaving 4 bases between them. In DNA form, the CDR3 reads TGTGCCAGCAGCCAAGGGGGGAACACTGAAGCTTTCTTT. This translates into CASSQGGNTEAFF.

V is TRBV16 and J is TRBJ2-3, with unresolved D. Trimming shortened V by 0 bases and J by 6 bases, and 13 bases separated the two germline ends. This CDR3 is built from 15 residues. Per the germline V gene, CDR1 is KGHSY and CDR2 is FQNENV. The CDR3 coding sequence is TGTGCCAGCAGCCAATCCTTCCCGGCCTCGGATACGCAGTATTTT. Protein: CASSQSFPASDTQYF.

This clonotype was recorded many times. V is TRBV15 and J is TRBJ2-1; 7 positions agree with TRBD2. Germline V gene sequence: CDR1 LNHNV, CDR2 YYDKDF (reference sequence). V was pared by 1 base and J by 5 bases, with 11 bases of the junction left unmatched. The CDR3 is 17 amino acids. The CDR3 DNA sequence: TGTGCCACCAGCAGAGGAGCCGAATACGGGAGGCACAATGAGCAGTTCTTC. This gives the protein CATSRGAEYGRHNEQFF. The complete variable domain, with remaining parts taken from reference TRBV15 and TRBJ2-1, reads DAMVIQNPRYQVTQFGKPVTLSCSQTLNHNVMYWYQQKSSQAPKLLFHYYDKDFNNEADTPDNFQSRRPNTSFCFLDIRSPGLGDTAMYLCATSRGAEYGRHNEQFFGPGTRLTVL.

The chain has TRBV28 and TRBJ1-2, with 9 nucleotides matching TRBD1. The germline V gene encodes CDR1 MDHEN and CDR2 SYDVKM. Trimming cost V 6 bases and J 8 bases; bases outside gene matches: 16. This CDR3 contains 16 residues. The CDR3 sequence is CASRKYLTTGGLGYTF. As DNA, the CDR3 is TGTGCCAGCAGGAAATACCTGACGACAGGGGGGCTAGGCTACACCTTC.

The chain couples TRBV27 to TRBJ2-6; D possibly corresponds to TRBD1 (5 bases). The CDR3 consists of 17 residues. The germline gives CDR1 MNHEY, CDR2 SMNVEV (reference sequence). The V end was cut by 3 bases, the J end by 0 bases, with 12 bases between. Here the CDR3 DNA reads TGTGCCAGCAGTTTTTTGTCCGACAGCTCTGGGGCCAACGTCCTGACTTTC. Protein sequence: CASSFLSDSSGANVLTF.

V is TRBV27 and J is TRBJ1-5, with TRBD1 matching over 7 bases. With V trimmed by 4 bases and J by 2 bases, 2 bases remained unmatched. CDR1 and CDR2 from the germline V gene are MNHEY and SMNVEV (reference sequence). This CDR3 has 14 amino acids. The CDR3 coding sequence is TGTGCCAGCAGTTCAGGGGGGCGCAATCAGCCCCAGCATTTT. Protein: CASSSGGRNQPQHF.

The chain is built from TRBV5-1 and TRBJ2-1; 9 nucleotides align to TRBD1. The germline CDR1 and CDR2 sequences are SGHRS and YFSETQ. CDR3 size: 15 residues. The J segment lost 1 base and the V segment lost 7 bases, leaving 6 bases of the junction unmatched. The CDR3 spells CASSWGQGSYNEQFF. DNA for the CDR3: TGCGCCAGCTCCTGGGGACAGGGTTCCTACAATGAGCAGTTCTTC. Variable domain in full (rest from reference TRBV5-1 and TRBJ2-1): KAGVTQTPRYLIKTRGQQVTLSCSPISGHRSVSWYQQTPGQGLQFLFEYFSETQRNKGNFPGRFSGRQFSNSRSEMNVSTLELGDSALYLCASSWGQGSYNEQFFGPGTRLTVL.

The chain is built from TRBV4-3 and TRBJ1-5; D remains ambiguous. The CDR3 contains 17 residues. Per the germline V gene, CDR1 is LGHNA and CDR2 is YSLEER. The ends were cut back, 0 bases at V and 0 bases at J, with 12 bases in the middle. The CDR3 protein is CASSQERQTYSNQPQHF. CDR3 coding DNA: TGCGCCAGCAGCCAAGAAAGGCAGACTTATAGCAATCAGCCCCAGCATTTT.

This clonotype was detected ten times or more. V gene TRBV28 combines with J gene TRBJ2-1; 7 positions agree with TRBD1. This CDR3 contains 17 residues. The germline V gene encodes CDR1 MDHEN and CDR2 SYDVKM. The ends lost 2 bases at V and 3 bases at J; junction bases unmatched: 10. Here the CDR3 reads CASSLDSRGYVYNEQFF. In DNA, the CDR3 is TGTGCCAGCAGTTTAGATTCCAGGGGGTATGTCTACAATGAGCAGTTCTTC.

This clonotype was seen at least ten times. This chain uses TRBV3-1 with TRBJ1-1; a possible D gene is TRBD1 (6 bases). V lost 4 bases and J lost 2, with 14 bases in between. Germline V gene lookup returns CDR1 LGHDT and CDR2 YNNKEL (reference sequence). This CDR3 has 15 amino acids. The CDR3 protein is CASSPEGVANTEAFF. The CDR3 region has the DNA TGTGCCAGCAGCCCAGAGGGGGTGGCCAACACTGAAGCTTTCTTT.

This clonotype has ten or more counts. J is TRBJ2-7 and V is TRBV7-8; tentative D call: TRBD2 (6 bases). The germline V and J ends were trimmed by 5 bases and 5 bases, with 25 bases remaining between them. This CDR3 has 17 residues. Per germline, CDR1 SGHVS and CDR2 FQNEAQ. CDR3 DNA: TGTGCCAGCAGCGGATACAAGCGGGCCTCAGGGAACCACGAGCAGTACTTC. Amino acid sequence: CASSGYKRASGNHEQYF.

This clonotype showed up just once. The chain joins TRBV7-8 to TRBJ2-3; D tentatively fits TRBD1 or TRBD2 (5 bases each). The germline gives CDR1 SGHVS, CDR2 FQNEAQ. V was trimmed by 8 bases and J by 2 bases, leaving 26 bases between them. This CDR3 has 18 amino acids. Here the CDR3 reads CASALAKVGVAFTDTQYF. The CDR3 DNA reads as TGTGCCAGCGCCTTGGCGAAAGTGGGGGTTGCCTTCACAGATACGCAGTATTTT.

This rearrangement joins TRBV5-5 to TRBJ1-6; no clear D. The CDR3 loop spans 14 amino acids. CDR1 is SGHKS, CDR2 YYEKEE, per germline (reference sequence). Trimming shortened V by 0 bases and J by 3 bases, and 4 bases separated the two germline ends. CDR3 region: CASSLDFYNSPLHF. Here the CDR3 DNA reads TGTGCCAGCAGCTTGGACTTCTATAATTCACCCCTCCACTTT.

The chain recombines TRBV6-1 with TRBJ2-3; D might be TRBD1 (6 bases). The germline V and J ends were trimmed by 3 bases and 3 bases, with 10 bases remaining between them. Germline CDR1 is MNHNS and CDR2 is SASEGT. The CDR3 is 14 residues long. In nucleotides, the CDR3 is TGTGCCAGCAGTGAGGACAGTTCAACAGATACGCAGTATTTT. It yields the protein CASSEDSSTDTQYF.

The rearrangement uses TRBV20-1 and TRBJ2-7; 10 bases are shared with TRBD2. In germline, CDR1 is DFQATT, CDR2 SNEGSKA (reference sequence). The CDR3 spans 19 residues. V dropped 3 bases and J dropped 0; count of bases not matched to a gene: 17. The CDR3 nucleotides read TGCAGTGCTAGGACAATGCTAAGCGGGAGGGCCCCGGGCTCCTACGAGCAGTACTTC. As protein: CSARTMLSGRAPGSYEQYF.

The sample holds a few counts of this clonotype. The chain employs TRBV10-2 and TRBJ2-3, with 7 bases aligning to TRBD2. This CDR3 comprises 18 residues. Per germline, CDR1 WSHSY and CDR2 SAAADI. V lost 2 bases and J lost 3; bases outside the gene matches: 14. CDR3 region: CASSETRLAEVGTDTQYF. CDR3 DNA sequence: TGCGCCAGCAGTGAGACACGGCTAGCGGAGGTAGGGACAGATACGCAGTATTTT.

The chain has TRBV9 and TRBJ2-2; D perhaps matches TRBD2 (7 bases). The V and J ends lost 0 bases and 4 bases respectively, with 13 bases between them. Germline lookup yields CDR1 SGDLS and CDR2 YYNGEE. The CDR3 has 16 amino acids. The CDR3 region has the DNA TGTGCCAGCAGCGTAGAGGGGGGGCGCGGCACCGGGGAGCTGTTTTTT. Its protein is CASSVEGGRGTGELFF.

This clonotype was counted ten times or more. The chain carries TRBV6-5 and TRBJ2-1, with 9 nucleotides matching TRBD2. The germline CDR1 and CDR2 sequences are MNHEY and SVGAGI. The CDR3 loop spans 17 amino acids. J lost 6 bases, V lost 0 bases, and 9 bases had no gene match. The CDR3 sequence is CASSYSKVAGAFNEQFF. The CDR3 DNA reads as TGTGCCAGCAGTTACTCGAAAGTAGCGGGAGCATTCAATGAGCAGTTCTTC.